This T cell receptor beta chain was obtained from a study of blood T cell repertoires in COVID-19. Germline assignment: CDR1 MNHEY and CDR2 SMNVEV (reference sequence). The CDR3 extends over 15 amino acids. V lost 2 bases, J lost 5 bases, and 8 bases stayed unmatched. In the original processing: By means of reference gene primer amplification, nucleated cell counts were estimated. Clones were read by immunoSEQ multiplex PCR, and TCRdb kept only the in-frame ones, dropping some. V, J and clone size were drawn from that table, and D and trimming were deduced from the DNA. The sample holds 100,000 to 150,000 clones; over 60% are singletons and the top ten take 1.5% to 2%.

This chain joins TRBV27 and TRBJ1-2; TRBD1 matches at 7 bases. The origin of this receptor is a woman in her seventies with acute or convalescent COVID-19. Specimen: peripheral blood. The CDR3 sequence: CASSLDPWTGYGYTF. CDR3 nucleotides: TGTGCCAGCAGTTTAGATCCCTGGACAGGATATGGCTACACCTTC.